This paragraph reports one T cell receptor beta chain. This sample stems from a study of T cell changes during pregnancy in multiple sclerosis. Profiling relied on immunoSEQ multiplex PCR, and the TCRdb table lists in-frame clones only, not all of them. This sample has tens of thousands of clones, with 85% to 95% found just once. Germline V gene sequence: CDR1 KGHSH, CDR2 LQKENI. This CDR3 region has 13 residues. Trimming left V 5 bases short and J 5 bases short, with 12 bases between. The TCR was taken from a female donor with multiple sclerosis, enrolled in a pregnancy study. The chain couples TRBV18 to TRBJ1-2, with TRBD1 as a possible D gene (5 bases). This sample comprised peripheral blood, obtained in the second trimester of pregnancy. In DNA, the CDR3 is TGTGCCAGCTCAAAGGGGCCGGCATATGGCTACACCTTC. Its translation: CASSKGPAYGYTF.